A single sample is the source of the 12 T cell receptor beta chains below, sequenced in a study of OX40 agonist ivuxolimab in advanced cancers. The table came from immunoSEQ multiplex PCR; TCRdb's copy has only in-frame clones and leaves some out. The table shows tens of thousands of clones, with 75% to 90% occurring only once. Sequenced here: CD4+ or CD8+ T cells sorted from blood, sampled in a trial of the OX40 agonist ivuxolimab. The receptors stem from an adult with an advanced solid tumor such as melanoma, head and neck, liver or kidney cancer.

This chain uses TRBV7-3 with TRBJ2-3, with TRBD2 identical over 8 bases. The CDR3 length is 15 residues. The V gene's germline CDR1 is SGHTA and CDR2 FQGTGA. V gave up 2 bases and J gave up 1 base; unmatched junction bases: 2. DNA for the CDR3: TGTGCCAGCAGCTTAGGGCGGGGGGGCACAGATACGCAGTATTTT. The encoded protein is CASSLGRGGTDTQYF.

The rearrangement links TRBV2 to TRBJ2-5; D gene ambiguous. CDR1 and CDR2 from the germline V gene are SNHLY and FYNNEI. The CDR3 is 15 residues long. V dropped 6 bases and J dropped 1 base, with 15 bases sitting between them. DNA for the CDR3: TGTGCCAGCAGAGGAATTAGACGGTTCCAAGAGACCCAGTACTTC. It encodes CASRGIRRFQETQYF.

The J gene is TRBJ2-5, the V gene TRBV5-4; 7 bases match TRBD1. The ends lost 0 bases at V and 3 bases at J; junction bases unmatched: 5. CDR1 is SGHNT, CDR2 YYREEE, per germline (reference sequence). This CDR3 has 15 amino acids. CDR3 protein: CASSLDAQGKETQYF. The CDR3 nucleotides read TGTGCCAGCAGCTTGGATGCACAGGGGAAAGAGACCCAGTACTTC.

The CDR3 DNA is TGTGCCTGGAGTCGTGCGCAGGGTGGCCAAGCAGATACGCAGTATTTT. Its translation is CAWSRAQGGQADTQYF. This chain connects TRBV30 to TRBJ2-3; D is possibly TRBD1 (5 bases). CDR1 and CDR2 (germline): GTSNPN, SVGIG (reference sequence). Trimming removed 2 bases from V and 4 bases from J, with 19 bases in between. The CDR3 runs to 16 residues.

This clone came up a few times. As DNA, the CDR3 is TGTGCCATCAGGGATTCACAGGTCCCCTACGAGCAGTACTTC. Residues: CAIRDSQVPYEQYF. The chain has TRBV10-3 and TRBJ2-7; a possible D gene is TRBD1 (5 bases). CDR3 size: 14 residues. The germline V gene encodes CDR1 ENHRY and CDR2 SYGVKD. V was trimmed by 6 bases and J by 2 bases, leaving 14 bases between them.

The chain is built from TRBV5-5 and TRBJ2-3; 9 bases agree with TRBD1. CDR1 and CDR2 (germline): SGHKS, YYEKEE (reference sequence). The CDR3 length is 17 residues. V lost 4 bases and J lost 4; bases outside the gene matches: 13. Written as DNA, the CDR3 is TGTGCCAGCAGCACCTCCGGGACAGGGTTTCTTTCAGATACGCAGTATTTT. Encoded protein: CASSTSGTGFLSDTQYF. Full variable domain (remainder filled in from reference TRBV5-5 and TRBJ2-3): DAGVTQSPTHLIKTRGQQVTLRCSPISGHKSVSWYQQVLGQGPQFIFQYYEKEERGRGNFPDRFSARQFPNYSSELNVNALLLGDSALYLCASSTSGTGFLSDTQYFGPGTRLTVL.

This clone was recorded only once. The chain has TRBV9 and TRBJ1-1, with TRBD1 matching over 11 bases. The CDR3 extends over 15 amino acids. The germline gives CDR1 SGDLS, CDR2 YYNGEE. V trimming: 0 bases; J trimming: 6 bases; junction bases outside the gene matches: 4. CDR3 residues: CASSVGDRGYSEAFF. The DNA for the CDR3 is TGTGCCAGCAGCGTAGGGGACAGGGGGTACTCTGAAGCTTTCTTT.

J is TRBJ1-1 and V is TRBV6-1, with unresolved D. This CDR3 region has 12 residues. CDR1 and CDR2 from the germline V gene are MNHNS and SASEGT. V shed 7 bases and J shed 6 bases, with 12 bases lying between them. The CDR3 spells CASMREWAEAFF. CDR3 nucleotides: TGTGCCAGCATGCGGGAGTGGGCTGAAGCTTTCTTT.

This chain joins TRBV11-2 and TRBJ1-2, with TRBD1 matching 8 bases. The CDR3 is 16 amino acids. The germline V gene encodes CDR1 SGHAT and CDR2 FQNNGV. The V segment lost 1 base and the J segment 5 bases; nucleotides outside the gene matches: 9. DNA of the CDR3: TGTGCCAGCAGCTTAGGGGGATGGCAGGGGGCTTATGGCTACACCTTC. This gives the protein CASSLGGWQGAYGYTF.

V usage is TRBV10-3 and J usage is TRBJ1-1, with 9 bases that match TRBD1. J was trimmed by 1 base and V by 7 bases; bases with no gene match: 4. Germline CDR1 and CDR2: ENHRY and SYGVKD. The CDR3 loop spans 14 amino acids. The CDR3 sequence: CAINTGQGNTEAFF. The CDR3, as DNA: TGTGCCATCAACACGGGACAGGGGAACACTGAAGCTTTCTTT.

The CDR3 sequence: CASSPPGLAGADTQYF. The CDR3, as DNA: TGTGCCAGCAGCCCCCCGGGACTAGCGGGAGCAGATACGCAGTATTTT. The chain has TRBV5-6 and TRBJ2-3, with 14 positions matching TRBD2. Per the germline V gene, CDR1 is SGHDT and CDR2 is YYEEEE. V was pared by 4 bases and J by 4 bases, with 5 bases of the junction left unmatched. CDR3 length equals 16 residues. Looking up the rest from reference TRBV5-6 and TRBJ2-3 gives the full variable domain: DAGVTQSPTHLIKTRGQQVTLRCSPKSGHDTVSWYQQALGQGPQFIFQYYEEEERQRGNFPDRFSGHQFPNYSSELNVNALLLGDSALYLCASSPPGLAGADTQYFGPGTRLTVL.

The genes are TRBV7-9 and TRBJ2-2; tentatively, D is TRBD2 (5 bases). CDR1 is SEHNR, CDR2 FQNEAQ, per germline (reference sequence). The CDR3 spans 13 residues. The V gene lost 7 bases and the J gene lost 6 bases, with 12 bases spanning the gap. CDR3 loop: CASTRTAPGELFF. The CDR3 coding sequence is TGTGCCAGCACCCGGACTGCTCCCGGGGAGCTGTTTTTT.